This is a list of T cell receptor beta chains from one sample in a study of cytomegalovirus exposure and HLA in healthy donors. Data came from immunoSEQ multiplex PCR; TCRdb stores just in-frame clones and leaves some out. The sample has about 98,000 clones; around 80% are singletons. The source material was PBMCs. The receptors were gathered from a man aged 35-49 years in good health and CMV-seronegative. CDR3s include the opening cysteine and the closing phenylalanine or tryptophan. Fields, in order: D gene, V gene, J gene, CDR3 length, clone size, CDR3 protein, CDR3 DNA. A D gene is named only where the DNA matches it firmly. Clone size appears in some rows only: once, few, many, or a class for an expanded clone.

d_call: .; v_call: TRBV9; j_call: TRBJ1-1; cdr3_length: 15; clone_size: .; cdr3_aa: CASSVGGNLNTEAFF; cdr3_nt: TGTGCCAGCAGCGTAGGGGGCAACTTGAACACTGAAGCTTTCTTT
d_call: TRBD2; v_call: TRBV19; j_call: TRBJ2-1; cdr3_length: 16; clone_size: few; cdr3_aa: CASSMTWGLAVREQFF; cdr3_nt: TGTGCCAGTAGTATGACTTGGGGACTAGCAGTCCGTGAGCAGTTCTTC
d_call: .; v_call: TRBV6-6; j_call: TRBJ2-2; cdr3_length: 14; clone_size: .; cdr3_aa: CASSRVGNTGELFF; cdr3_nt: TGTGCCAGCAGCCGGGTAGGGAACACCGGGGAGCTGTTTTTT
d_call: .; v_call: TRBV9; j_call: TRBJ1-1; cdr3_length: 15; clone_size: .; cdr3_aa: CASSVDQAGPSEAFF; cdr3_nt: TGTGCCAGCAGCGTAGATCAGGCAGGGCCTAGTGAAGCTTTCTTT
d_call: .; v_call: TRBV7-9; j_call: TRBJ2-7; cdr3_length: 11; clone_size: .; cdr3_aa: CASSSIREQYF; cdr3_nt: TGTGCCAGCAGCTCGATACGGGAGCAGTACTTC
d_call: TRBD1; v_call: TRBV5-4; j_call: TRBJ1-2; cdr3_length: 13; clone_size: .; cdr3_aa: CASTQQTGDGYTF; cdr3_nt: TGTGCCAGCACCCAACAGACAGGGGATGGCTACACCTTC
d_call: .; v_call: TRBV2; j_call: TRBJ1-1; cdr3_length: 14; clone_size: few; cdr3_aa: CASSDQGRGTEAFF; cdr3_nt: TGTGCCAGCAGTGACCAGGGGAGAGGCACTGAAGCTTTCTTT
d_call: TRBD2; v_call: TRBV7-6; j_call: TRBJ2-2; cdr3_length: 17; clone_size: .; cdr3_aa: CASSLTSGGARTGELFF; cdr3_nt: TGTGCCAGCAGCTTAACTAGCGGGGGGGCCAGGACCGGGGAGCTGTTTTTT
d_call: .; v_call: TRBV7-6; j_call: TRBJ2-2; cdr3_length: 17; clone_size: .; cdr3_aa: CASSPVLRVTNTGELFF; cdr3_nt: TGTGCCAGCAGCCCAGTTTTGCGGGTAACGAACACCGGGGAGCTGTTTTTT
d_call: TRBD1; v_call: TRBV5-6; j_call: TRBJ2-2; cdr3_length: 16; clone_size: .; cdr3_aa: CASSSTLTGYTGELFF; cdr3_nt: TGTGCCAGCAGTTCAACCTTGACAGGGTACACCGGGGAGCTGTTTTTT
d_call: .; v_call: TRBV27; j_call: TRBJ1-2; cdr3_length: 14; clone_size: .; cdr3_aa: CASSKRGQNYGYTF; cdr3_nt: TGTGCCAGCAGTAAGAGAGGACAAAACTATGGCTACACCTTC
d_call: TRBD1; v_call: TRBV18; j_call: TRBJ1-5; cdr3_length: 15; clone_size: .; cdr3_aa: CASSPLGGGNQPQHF; cdr3_nt: TGTGCCAGCTCACCACTAGGGGGCGGCAATCAGCCCCAGCATTTT
d_call: TRBD1; v_call: TRBV6-1; j_call: TRBJ1-6; cdr3_length: 14; clone_size: .; cdr3_aa: CALQGAQGFSPLHF; cdr3_nt: TGTGCCCTACAGGGGGCGCAAGGGTTTTCACCCCTCCACTTT
d_call: .; v_call: TRBV7-2; j_call: TRBJ2-3; cdr3_length: 14; clone_size: few; cdr3_aa: CASSSSGFTDTQYF; cdr3_nt: TGTGCCAGCAGCTCCTCAGGGTTCACAGATACGCAGTATTTT
d_call: .; v_call: TRBV9; j_call: TRBJ1-3; cdr3_length: 18; clone_size: .; cdr3_aa: CASSVDETMRPPLNTIYF; cdr3_nt: TGTGCCAGCAGCGTAGACGAAACTATGAGGCCTCCTTTAAACACCATATATTTT
d_call: .; v_call: TRBV7-9; j_call: TRBJ2-4; cdr3_length: 12; clone_size: .; cdr3_aa: CASSLAPDIQYF; cdr3_nt: TGTGCCAGCAGCTTAGCCCCAGACATTCAGTACTTC
d_call: .; v_call: TRBV30; j_call: TRBJ1-2; cdr3_length: 15; clone_size: .; cdr3_aa: CAWSPPGTYPYGYTF; cdr3_nt: TGTGCCTGGAGCCCCCCGGGGACTTACCCGTATGGCTACACCTTC
d_call: TRBD1; v_call: TRBV29-1; j_call: TRBJ2-7; cdr3_length: 15; clone_size: .; cdr3_aa: CSVEDPLGTGGEQYF; cdr3_nt: TGCAGCGTTGAAGATCCTTTGGGGACAGGGGGCGAGCAGTACTTC
d_call: TRBD1; v_call: TRBV2; j_call: TRBJ1-2; cdr3_length: 14; clone_size: .; cdr3_aa: CASSFDRGDYGYTF; cdr3_nt: TGTGCCAGCAGTTTCGACAGGGGGGACTATGGCTACACCTTC
d_call: .; v_call: TRBV9; j_call: TRBJ2-3; cdr3_length: 15; clone_size: .; cdr3_aa: CASSVSPASTDMQYF; cdr3_nt: TGTGCCAGCAGCGTATCCCCAGCTAGCACAGATATGCAGTATTTT
d_call: .; v_call: TRBV4-3; j_call: TRBJ1-6; cdr3_length: 16; clone_size: .; cdr3_aa: CASSQDPGDRGSPLHF; cdr3_nt: TGCGCCAGCAGCCAAGACCCCGGGGATCGGGGTTCACCCCTCCACTTT
d_call: TRBD1; v_call: TRBV2; j_call: TRBJ2-1; cdr3_length: 14; clone_size: few; cdr3_aa: CASRAGQGIDEQFF; cdr3_nt: TGTGCCAGCAGGGCCGGACAGGGGATCGATGAGCAGTTCTTC
d_call: TRBD1; v_call: TRBV7-9; j_call: TRBJ1-5; cdr3_length: 15; clone_size: .; cdr3_aa: CASSLADRGNQPQHF; cdr3_nt: TGTGCCAGCAGCTTAGCGGACAGGGGCAATCAGCCCCAGCATTTT
d_call: TRBD1; v_call: TRBV6-1; j_call: TRBJ2-5; cdr3_length: 16; clone_size: .; cdr3_aa: CASSEALPGGKETQYF; cdr3_nt: TGTGCCAGCAGTGAAGCGCTTCCAGGGGGTAAAGAGACCCAGTACTTC